A selection of T cell receptor beta chains follows, all from one sample in a study of shared clonotypes between healthy human individuals. Libraries were prepared by immunoSEQ multiplex PCR; TCRdb keeps only in-frame clonotypes and omits some of them. The sample has over a million clones, roughly 96% seen once. The source material was naive CD4+ T cells sorted from blood. These receptors were obtained from a man younger than 40 in good health. Each CDR3 is given with its conserved first and last residue. A D gene is named only where the DNA matches it firmly. Size values are once, few and many counts, or a class for expanded clones, and some rows have none.

D gene: TRBD1; clone size: .; CDR3 length: 15; V gene: TRBV7-6; J gene: TRBJ2-1; CDR3 protein: CASSSRQGASDEQFF; CDR3 DNA: TGTGCCAGCAGCTCTAGACAGGGGGCGTCGGATGAGCAGTTCTTC
D gene: .; clone size: few; CDR3 length: 15; V gene: TRBV6-1; J gene: TRBJ1-5; CDR3 protein: CASSEAFGRYQPQHF; CDR3 DNA: TGTGCCAGCAGTGAAGCATTCGGTAGGTATCAGCCCCAGCATTTT
D gene: .; clone size: once; CDR3 length: 13; V gene: TRBV5-1; J gene: TRBJ2-1; CDR3 protein: CASSFLGGNEQFF; CDR3 DNA: TGCGCCAGCAGCTTCCTAGGGGGGAATGAGCAGTTCTTC
D gene: .; clone size: .; CDR3 length: 13; V gene: TRBV10-3; J gene: TRBJ2-7; CDR3 protein: CAITTGPRYEQYF; CDR3 DNA: TGTGCCATCACGACAGGACCACGCTACGAGCAGTACTTC
D gene: TRBD1; clone size: once; CDR3 length: 15; V gene: TRBV7-9; J gene: TRBJ2-5; CDR3 protein: CASSLDSTGGETQYF; CDR3 DNA: TGTGCCAGCAGCTTAGACTCCACAGGGGGGGAGACCCAGTACTTC
D gene: .; clone size: .; CDR3 length: 12; V gene: TRBV25-1; J gene: TRBJ1-2; CDR3 protein: CASSDRPYGYTF; CDR3 DNA: TGTGCCAGCAGTGACAGGCCCTATGGCTACACCTTC
D gene: .; clone size: .; CDR3 length: 15; V gene: TRBV15; J gene: TRBJ1-3; CDR3 protein: CATSRDRGRENTIYF; CDR3 DNA: TGTGCCACCAGCAGAGATCGAGGCCGTGAAAACACCATATATTTT
D gene: .; clone size: .; CDR3 length: 11; V gene: TRBV5-8; J gene: TRBJ2-1; CDR3 protein: CASSRANEQFF; CDR3 DNA: TGTGCCAGCAGTCGAGCTAACGAGCAGTTCTTC
D gene: .; clone size: .; CDR3 length: 12; V gene: TRBV21-1; J gene: TRBJ1-5; CDR3 protein: CASSYRDQPQHF; CDR3 DNA: TGTGCCAGCAGCTACAGGGATCAGCCCCAGCATTTT
D gene: .; clone size: .; CDR3 length: 11; V gene: TRBV10-3; J gene: TRBJ2-7; CDR3 protein: CAISGSYEQYF; CDR3 DNA: TGTGCCATCAGTGGATCCTACGAGCAGTACTTC
D gene: .; clone size: .; CDR3 length: 16; V gene: TRBV14; J gene: TRBJ1-4; CDR3 protein: CASSQVGTGGGEKLFF; CDR3 DNA: TGTGCCAGCAGCCAAGTAGGGACGGGCGGCGGTGAAAAACTGTTTTTT
D gene: .; clone size: .; CDR3 length: 14; V gene: TRBV9; J gene: TRBJ1-1; CDR3 protein: CASTPGQLNTEAFF; CDR3 DNA: TGTGCCAGCACCCCCGGACAGTTGAACACTGAAGCTTTCTTT
D gene: .; clone size: .; CDR3 length: 16; V gene: TRBV5-1; J gene: TRBJ2-7; CDR3 protein: CASSLGQGLGFYEQYF; CDR3 DNA: TGCGCCAGCAGCTTGGGGCAGGGGCTTGGCTTCTACGAGCAGTACTTC
D gene: TRBD1; clone size: .; CDR3 length: 14; V gene: TRBV7-9; J gene: TRBJ2-7; CDR3 protein: CASSTDRESYEQYF; CDR3 DNA: TGTGCCAGCAGCACGGACAGGGAGAGTTACGAGCAGTACTTC
D gene: .; clone size: .; CDR3 length: 17; V gene: TRBV4-3; J gene: TRBJ1-1; CDR3 protein: CASSQLHGAGTSTEAFF; CDR3 DNA: TGCGCCAGCAGCCAGCTCCACGGGGCAGGGACAAGTACTGAAGCTTTCTTT
D gene: TRBD1; clone size: once; CDR3 length: 17; V gene: TRBV14; J gene: TRBJ2-3; CDR3 protein: CASSQDRVDRATDTQYF; CDR3 DNA: TGTGCCAGCAGCCAAGACCGTGTCGACAGGGCCACAGATACGCAGTATTTT
D gene: TRBD1; clone size: .; CDR3 length: 16; V gene: TRBV2; J gene: TRBJ2-1; CDR3 protein: CASSEHRTGRNNEQFF; CDR3 DNA: TGTGCCAGCAGTGAACACCGGACAGGAAGAAACAATGAGCAGTTCTTC
D gene: .; clone size: .; CDR3 length: 13; V gene: TRBV11-3; J gene: TRBJ2-5; CDR3 protein: CASSWGSEETQYF; CDR3 DNA: TGTGCCAGCAGCTGGGGATCAGAAGAGACCCAGTACTTC
D gene: .; clone size: .; CDR3 length: 16; V gene: TRBV7-9; J gene: TRBJ2-2; CDR3 protein: CASSLVPPGYDGELFF; CDR3 DNA: TGTGCCAGCAGCTTAGTTCCCCCGGGGTACGATGGGGAGCTGTTTTTT
D gene: .; clone size: .; CDR3 length: 16; V gene: TRBV21-1; J gene: TRBJ2-1; CDR3 protein: CASSMLTGQKRNEQFF; CDR3 DNA: TGTGCCAGCAGCATGTTAACAGGGCAAAAACGAAATGAGCAGTTCTTC
D gene: TRBD2; clone size: .; CDR3 length: 15; V gene: TRBV18; J gene: TRBJ2-5; CDR3 protein: CASSPRTSVRETQYF; CDR3 DNA: TGTGCCAGCTCACCCCGGACTAGCGTGAGGGAGACCCAGTACTTC
D gene: .; clone size: .; CDR3 length: 16; V gene: TRBV28; J gene: TRBJ2-2; CDR3 protein: CASSFLAGEDTGELFF; CDR3 DNA: TGTGCCAGCAGTTTCTTGGCAGGGGAGGACACCGGGGAGCTGTTTTTT
D gene: .; clone size: once; CDR3 length: 14; V gene: TRBV7-9; J gene: TRBJ1-5; CDR3 protein: CASSFWDTDQPQHF; CDR3 DNA: TGTGCCAGCAGCTTTTGGGACACAGATCAGCCCCAGCATTTT
D gene: .; clone size: .; CDR3 length: 13; V gene: TRBV25-1; J gene: TRBJ1-4; CDR3 protein: CASSEFDRWKLFF; CDR3 DNA: TGTGCCAGCAGTGAATTTGACCGATGGAAACTGTTTTTT
D gene: .; clone size: .; CDR3 length: 13; V gene: TRBV7-6; J gene: TRBJ2-5; CDR3 protein: CASSLGLRETQYF; CDR3 DNA: TGTGCCAGCAGCTTGGGCCTCCGGGAGACCCAGTACTTC